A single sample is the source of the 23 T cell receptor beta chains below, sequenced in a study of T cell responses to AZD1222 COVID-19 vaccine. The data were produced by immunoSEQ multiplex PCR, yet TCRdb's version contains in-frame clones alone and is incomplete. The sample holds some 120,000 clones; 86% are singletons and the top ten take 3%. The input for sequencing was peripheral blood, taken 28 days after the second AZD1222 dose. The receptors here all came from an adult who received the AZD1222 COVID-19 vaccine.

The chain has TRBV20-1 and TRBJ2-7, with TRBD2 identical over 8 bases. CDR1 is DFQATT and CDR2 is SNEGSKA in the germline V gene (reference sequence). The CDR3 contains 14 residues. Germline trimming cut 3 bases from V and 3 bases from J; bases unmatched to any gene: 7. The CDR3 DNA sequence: TGCAGTGCTAGTGGGGCGGGGGGACACTACGAGCAGTACTTC. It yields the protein CSASGAGGHYEQYF.

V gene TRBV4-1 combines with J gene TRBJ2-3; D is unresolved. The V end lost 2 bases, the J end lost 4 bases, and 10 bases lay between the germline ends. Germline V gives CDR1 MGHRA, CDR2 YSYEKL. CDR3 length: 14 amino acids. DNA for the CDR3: TGCGCCAGCAGCCAATATCAGCGCTCAGATACGCAGTATTTT. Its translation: CASSQYQRSDTQYF.

The DNA of the CDR3 is TGTGCCAGCAGTGAATATGCAGGGTCCTATAATTCACCCCTCCACTTT. This encodes CASSEYAGSYNSPLHF. V is TRBV6-1 and J is TRBJ1-6, with D perhaps TRBD1 (5 bases). Germline V gives CDR1 MNHNS, CDR2 SASEGT. The V end was cut by 2 bases, the J end by 1 base, with 9 bases between. This CDR3 is 16 amino acids long.

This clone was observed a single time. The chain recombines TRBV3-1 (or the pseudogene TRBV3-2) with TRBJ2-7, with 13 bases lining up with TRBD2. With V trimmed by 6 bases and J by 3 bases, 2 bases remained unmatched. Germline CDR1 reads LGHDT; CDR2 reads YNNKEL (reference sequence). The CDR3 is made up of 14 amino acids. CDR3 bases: TGTGCCAGCAGTCGACTAGCGGGGGGCTACGAGCAGTACTTC. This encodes CASSRLAGGYEQYF.

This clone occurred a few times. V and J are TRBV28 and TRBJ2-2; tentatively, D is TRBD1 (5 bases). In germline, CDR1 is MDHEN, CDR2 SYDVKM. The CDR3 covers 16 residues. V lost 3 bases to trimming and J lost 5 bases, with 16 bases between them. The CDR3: CASSLLRQMWTGELFF. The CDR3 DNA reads TGTGCCAGCAGTTTGCTCAGACAGATGTGGACCGGGGAGCTGTTTTTT.

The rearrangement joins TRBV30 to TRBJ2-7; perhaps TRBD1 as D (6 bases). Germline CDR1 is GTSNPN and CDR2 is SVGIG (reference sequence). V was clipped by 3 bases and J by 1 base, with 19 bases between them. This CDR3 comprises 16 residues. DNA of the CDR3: TGTGCCTGGAGGGACAACAGGGTAGGCTTTTCCTACGAGCAGTACTTC. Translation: CAWRDNRVGFSYEQYF. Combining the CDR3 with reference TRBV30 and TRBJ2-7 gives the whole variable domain SQTIHQWPATLVQPVGSPLSLECTVEGTSNPNLYWYRQAAGRGLQLLFYSVGIGQISSEVPQNLSASRPQDRQFILSSKKLLLSDSGFYLCAWRDNRVGFSYEQYFGPGTRLTVT.

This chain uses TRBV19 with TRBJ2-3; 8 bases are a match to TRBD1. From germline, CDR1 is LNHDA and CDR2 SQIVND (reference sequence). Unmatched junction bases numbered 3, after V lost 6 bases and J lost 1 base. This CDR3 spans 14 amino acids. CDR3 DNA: TGTGCCAGTAGGGAGACAGGGGGCACAGATACGCAGTATTTT. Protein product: CASRETGGTDTQYF. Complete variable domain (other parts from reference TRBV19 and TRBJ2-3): DGGITQSPKYLFRKEGQNVTLSCEQNLNHDAMYWYRQDPGQGLRLIYYSQIVNDFQKGDIAEGYSVSREKKESFPLTVTSAQKNPTAFYLCASRETGGTDTQYFGPGTRLTVL.

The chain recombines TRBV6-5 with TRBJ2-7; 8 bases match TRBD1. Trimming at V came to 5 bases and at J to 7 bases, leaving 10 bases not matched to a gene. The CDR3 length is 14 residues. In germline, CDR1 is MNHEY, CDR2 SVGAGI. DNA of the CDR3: TGTGCCAGCAGTCTTACGCAGGGGGCGGGTGAGCAGTACTTC. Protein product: CASSLTQGAGEQYF.

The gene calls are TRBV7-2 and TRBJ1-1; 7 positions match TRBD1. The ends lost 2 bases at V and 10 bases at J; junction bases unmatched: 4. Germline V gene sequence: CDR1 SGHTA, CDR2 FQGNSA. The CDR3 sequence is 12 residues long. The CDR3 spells CASSLTGVGAFF. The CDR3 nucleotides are TGTGCCAGCAGCTTAACAGGGGTCGGAGCTTTCTTT.

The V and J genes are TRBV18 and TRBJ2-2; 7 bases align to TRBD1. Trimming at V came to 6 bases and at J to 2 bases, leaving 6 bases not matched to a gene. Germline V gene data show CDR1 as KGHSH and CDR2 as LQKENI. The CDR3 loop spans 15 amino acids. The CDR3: CASSGRDRNTGELFF. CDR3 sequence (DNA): TGTGCCAGCTCGGGTAGGGACAGAAACACCGGGGAGCTGTTTTTT.

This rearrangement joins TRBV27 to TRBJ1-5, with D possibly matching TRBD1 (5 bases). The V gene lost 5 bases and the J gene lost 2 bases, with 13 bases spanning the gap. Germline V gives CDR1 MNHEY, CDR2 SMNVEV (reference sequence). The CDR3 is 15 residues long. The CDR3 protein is CASSLMRDGNQPQHF. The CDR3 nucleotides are TGTGCCAGCAGTCTCATGAGGGACGGCAATCAGCCCCAGCATTTT.

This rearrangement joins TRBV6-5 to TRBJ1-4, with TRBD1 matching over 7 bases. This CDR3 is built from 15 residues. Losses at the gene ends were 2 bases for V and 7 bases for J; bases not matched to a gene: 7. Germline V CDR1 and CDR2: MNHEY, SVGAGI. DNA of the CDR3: TGTGCCAGCAGTTACGGGCAGGGGGGGTCTGAAAAACTGTTTTTT. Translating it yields CASSYGQGGSEKLFF.

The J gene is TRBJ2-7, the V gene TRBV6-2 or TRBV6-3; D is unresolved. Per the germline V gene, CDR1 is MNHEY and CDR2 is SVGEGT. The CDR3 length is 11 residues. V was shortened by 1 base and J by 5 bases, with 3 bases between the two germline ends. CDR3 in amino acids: CASSYFHEQYF. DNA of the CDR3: TGTGCCAGCAGTTACTTCCACGAGCAGTACTTC.

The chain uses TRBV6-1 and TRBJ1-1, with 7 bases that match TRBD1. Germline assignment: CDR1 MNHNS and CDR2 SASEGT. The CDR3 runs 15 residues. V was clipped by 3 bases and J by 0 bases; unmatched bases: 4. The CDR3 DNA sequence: TGTGCCAGCAGTGATACGGGACAGTTGAACACTGAAGCTTTCTTT. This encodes CASSDTGQLNTEAFF.

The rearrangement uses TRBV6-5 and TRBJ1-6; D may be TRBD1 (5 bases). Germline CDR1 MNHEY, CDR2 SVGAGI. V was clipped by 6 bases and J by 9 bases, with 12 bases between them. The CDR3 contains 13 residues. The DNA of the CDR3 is TGTGCCAGCAGCCGCGGGGGGTTTTCACCCCTCCACTTT. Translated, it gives CASSRGGFSPLHF.

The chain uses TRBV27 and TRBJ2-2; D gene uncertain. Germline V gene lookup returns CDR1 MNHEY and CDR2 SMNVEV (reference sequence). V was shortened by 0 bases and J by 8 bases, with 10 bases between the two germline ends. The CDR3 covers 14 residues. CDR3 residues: CASSLSGLMGELFF. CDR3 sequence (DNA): TGTGCCAGCAGTTTATCCGGGTTAATGGGGGAGCTGTTTTTT.

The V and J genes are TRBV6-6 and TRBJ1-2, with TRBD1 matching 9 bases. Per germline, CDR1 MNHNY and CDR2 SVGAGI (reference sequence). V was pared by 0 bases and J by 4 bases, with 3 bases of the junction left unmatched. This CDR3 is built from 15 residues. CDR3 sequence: CASSYSTGGFYGYTF. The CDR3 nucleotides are TGTGCCAGCAGTTACTCGACAGGGGGTTTCTATGGCTACACCTTC.

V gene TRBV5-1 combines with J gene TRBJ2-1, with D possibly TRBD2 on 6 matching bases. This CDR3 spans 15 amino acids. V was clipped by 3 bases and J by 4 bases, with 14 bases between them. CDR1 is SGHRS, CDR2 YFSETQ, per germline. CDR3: CASSSAGTLYNEQFF. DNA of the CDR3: TGCGCCAGCAGCTCAGCCGGGACTTTATACAATGAGCAGTTCTTC.

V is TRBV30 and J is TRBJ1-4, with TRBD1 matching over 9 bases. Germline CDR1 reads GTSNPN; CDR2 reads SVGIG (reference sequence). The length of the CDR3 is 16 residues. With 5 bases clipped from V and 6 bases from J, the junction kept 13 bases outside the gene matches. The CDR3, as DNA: TGTGCCTGGCTTCCGGGACAGGGAGGGTTGGATGAAAAACTGTTTTTT. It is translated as CAWLPGQGGLDEKLFF.

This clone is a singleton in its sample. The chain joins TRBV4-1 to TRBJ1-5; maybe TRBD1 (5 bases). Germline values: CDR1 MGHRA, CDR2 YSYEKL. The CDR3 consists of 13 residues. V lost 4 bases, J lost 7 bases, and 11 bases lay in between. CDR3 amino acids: CASSPGGEQPQHF. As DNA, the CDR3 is TGCGCCAGCAGCCCTGGGGGGGAGCAGCCCCAGCATTTT.

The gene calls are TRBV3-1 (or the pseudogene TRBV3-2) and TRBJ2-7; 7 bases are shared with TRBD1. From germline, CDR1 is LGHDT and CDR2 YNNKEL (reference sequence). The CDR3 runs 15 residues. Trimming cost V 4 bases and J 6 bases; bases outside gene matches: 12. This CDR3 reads CASSLYRTGGTEQYF. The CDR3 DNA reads TGTGCCAGCAGCCTATACAGGACAGGAGGAACCGAGCAGTACTTC.

The DNA of the CDR3 is TGTGCCAGCAGCGTGCTGGGCCAAGCGGGAAATGAGCAGTTCTTC. Translated: CASSVLGQAGNEQFF. The chain employs TRBV9 and TRBJ2-1; 7 bases fit TRBD2. Germline assignment: CDR1 SGDLS and CDR2 YYNGEE. The CDR3 contains 15 residues. V lost 2 bases and J lost 7; bases outside the gene matches: 9.

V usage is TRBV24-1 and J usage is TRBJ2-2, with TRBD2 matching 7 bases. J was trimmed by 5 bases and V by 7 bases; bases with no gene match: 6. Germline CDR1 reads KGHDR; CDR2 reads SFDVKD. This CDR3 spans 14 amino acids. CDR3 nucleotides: TGTGCCACCAGCCGAGGACTAGTAACCGGGGAGCTGTTTTTT. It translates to CATSRGLVTGELFF.